This TCR beta chain was profiled in a study of T cells in tuberculosis. Trimming removed 9 bases at V and 6 bases at J, with 21 bases between. CDR3 length equals 15 residues. Per germline, CDR1 SGHTA and CDR2 FQGNSA. Method: immunoSEQ multiplex PCR; TCRdb's copy keeps in-frame clones and lacks some. The data hold fewer than 55,000 clones, with roughly 96% observed a single time. The sequenced sample was PBMCs. The clonotype was recovered from a donor aged 10-30 years with latent tuberculosis or without tuberculosis infection. The genes are TRBV7-2 and TRBJ2-1; TRBD1 is a possible D gene (5 bases). CDR3 sequence reads: CASVQGVYLRNEQFF. The CDR3 nucleotides read TGTGCCAGTGTGCAAGGGGTCTACCTGCGCAATGAGCAGTTCTTC.